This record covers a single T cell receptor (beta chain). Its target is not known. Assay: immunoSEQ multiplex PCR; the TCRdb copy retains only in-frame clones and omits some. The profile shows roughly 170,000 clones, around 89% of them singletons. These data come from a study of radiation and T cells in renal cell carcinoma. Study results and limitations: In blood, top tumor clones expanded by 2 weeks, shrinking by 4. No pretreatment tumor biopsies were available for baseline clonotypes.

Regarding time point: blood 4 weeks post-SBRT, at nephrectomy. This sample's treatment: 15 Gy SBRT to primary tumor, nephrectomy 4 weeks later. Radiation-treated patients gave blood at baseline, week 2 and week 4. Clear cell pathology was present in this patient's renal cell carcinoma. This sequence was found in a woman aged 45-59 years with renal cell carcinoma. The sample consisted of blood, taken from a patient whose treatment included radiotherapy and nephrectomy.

The CDR3 loop is CASSPGTRDTQYF. The CDR3 coding sequence is TGTGCCAGCAGCCCTGGGACAAGAGATACGCAGTATTTT. The chain joins TRBV5-8 to TRBJ2-3; D may be TRBD1 (6 bases). There are 13 residues in the CDR3. Germline V gene lookup returns CDR1 SGHTS and CDR2 YDEGEE. The V end lost 4 bases, the J end lost 5 bases, and 11 bases lay between the germline ends.